This is a list of T cell receptor beta chains from one sample in a study of shared clonotypes between healthy human individuals. Profiled with immunoSEQ multiplex PCR; TCRdb holds only in-frame clones, not every one. The table lists hundreds of thousands of clones, about 96% of them singletons, with about 0.25% in the top ten. The source material was naive CD8+ T cells sorted from blood. The receptors stem from a man younger than 45 in good health. CDR3s include the opening cysteine and the closing phenylalanine or tryptophan. D genes are given only for firm matches. Expanded clones get a size class; other rows say once, few or many, or leave the size out.

V gene,D gene,clone size,J gene,CDR3 DNA,CDR3 protein
TRBV5-6,-,-,TRBJ1-2,TGTGCCAGCAGCCAAGGGGGTGGCTACACCTTC,CASSQGGGYTF
TRBV5-1,TRBD1,-,TRBJ2-7,TGCGCCAGCCGACCGGGACAGGGGGCTTACGAGCAGTACTTC,CASRPGQGAYEQYF
TRBV5-4,-,-,TRBJ2-3,TGTGCCAGCAGCAGTAGCAGAGATACGCAGTATTTT,CASSSSRDTQYF
TRBV15,-,-,TRBJ1-3,TGTGCCACCAGCAGAGACCGGGACACCCGAAACACCATATATTTT,CATSRDRDTRNTIYF
TRBV11-2,-,-,TRBJ2-3,TGTGCCAGCAGCTTAGGGATTTTATCGGGATATAGCACAGATACGCAGTATTTT,CASSLGILSGYSTDTQYF
TRBV6-5,TRBD1,-,TRBJ1-2,TGTGCCAGCAGTTACTTATATACAGGGGACTATGGCTACACCTTC,CASSYLYTGDYGYTF
TRBV11-1,TRBD1,-,TRBJ2-4,TGTGCCAGCAGCTCGGACAGGGGCGCCGGAAACATTCAGTACTTC,CASSSDRGAGNIQYF
TRBV27,-,-,TRBJ2-7,TGTGCCAGCAGTTTATCGCCAAGCCGGGGGCAGTACTTC,CASSLSPSRGQYF
TRBV27,-,-,TRBJ2-7,TGTGCCAGCAGTACCCCTAACGGCTACGAGCAGTACTTC,CASSTPNGYEQYF
TRBV21-1,-,-,TRBJ2-2,TGTGCCAGCAGCAAAGTGTATAGGGAGTTCCATTTCACCGGGGAGCTGTTTTTT,CASSKVYREFHFTGELFF
TRBV15,-,-,TRBJ1-5,TGTGCCACCTCCAGGGAGCTTCGTCAGCCCCAGCATTTT,CATSRELRQPQHF
TRBV6-4,-,-,TRBJ2-2,TGTGCCAGCAGTGACCCCCATTCGTGCGGGAAGAACACCGGGGAGCTGTTTTTT,CASSDPHSCGKNTGELFF
TRBV30,-,-,TRBJ2-3,TGTGCCTGGAGTGCTCCTCTCAGGGTATACACAGATACGCAGTATTTT,CAWSAPLRVYTDTQYF
TRBV14,-,-,TRBJ2-1,TGTGCCAGCAGCCAACTTGGGGCCCGTAGGGATGAGCAGTTCTTC,CASSQLGARRDEQFF
TRBV19,-,-,TRBJ1-1,TGTGCCAGTAACTCAGACAGGCGGAAGAGATACATGAACACTGAAGCTTTCTTT,CASNSDRRKRYMNTEAFF
TRBV2,TRBD1,-,TRBJ2-1,TGTGCCAGCAGCCCGGGACAGGGGGCTATGCGGACATACAATGAGCAGTTCTTC,CASSPGQGAMRTYNEQFF
TRBV30,TRBD2,-,TRBJ2-4,TGTGCCTGGGAAAGCGGGAGTGGCAACATTCAGTACTTC,CAWESGSGNIQYF
TRBV2,-,once,TRBJ1-5,TGTGCCAGCACCCTCGGCACAGGGTTTAGCAATCAGCCCCAGCATTTT,CASTLGTGFSNQPQHF
TRBV19,-,-,TRBJ2-1,TGTGCCAGTAGTATGGTCGGGGGTGCCTACAATGAGCAGTTCTTC,CASSMVGGAYNEQFF
TRBV7-9,TRBD2,once,TRBJ2-3,TGTGCCAGCAGCTTACAGGTAGCGGGAGTTGATACGCAGTATTTT,CASSLQVAGVDTQYF
TRBV11-2,TRBD2,-,TRBJ2-7,TGTGCCAGCACCCTTAGCGGGAGGAGCTCCTACGAGCAGTACTTC,CASTLSGRSSYEQYF
TRBV7-2,-,-,TRBJ2-3,TGTGCCAGCAGCTTGGGATGGACTGCGGTTGATACGCAGTATTTT,CASSLGWTAVDTQYF
TRBV6-6,TRBD2,-,TRBJ2-2,TGTGCCAGCAGTGACGGCGGGAGAGGGGAGCTGTTTTTT,CASSDGGRGELFF
TRBV30,-,-,TRBJ1-2,TGTGCCTGGAGTAAGCTATCACAGGGACGGGATGGCTACACCTTC,CAWSKLSQGRDGYTF
TRBV6-5,TRBD1,once,TRBJ1-4,TGTGCCAGCAGTCAGCCGGGACAGCATCATGAAAAACTGTTTTTT,CASSQPGQHHEKLFF
TRBV27,-,-,TRBJ2-7,TGTGCCAGCAGTCAGATTGACGTACGGGAGCAGTACTTC,CASSQIDVREQYF
TRBV4-2,-,once,TRBJ1-1,TGTGCCAGCAGCCAAGATGGACCGGTGGGGAACACTGAAGCTTTCTTT,CASSQDGPVGNTEAFF
TRBV5-1,TRBD1,-,TRBJ2-7,TGCGCCAGCAGCACCACAGGGGGCGGCGAGCAGTACTTC,CASSTTGGGEQYF
TRBV11-2,TRBD2,-,TRBJ2-1,TGTGCCAGCAGCTTAGGGACTAGCGGCCATTTAAACAATGAGCAGTTCTTC,CASSLGTSGHLNNEQFF
TRBV6-5,-,-,TRBJ2-3,TGTGCCAGCACCACAATGGCAGGGGGCACAGATACGCAGTATTTT,CASTTMAGGTDTQYF
TRBV29-1,-,-,TRBJ2-7,TGCAGCGTTAAAACAACCGGGAGCTACTACGAGCAGTACTTC,CSVKTTGSYYEQYF
TRBV5-1,-,-,TRBJ2-1,TGCGCCAGCAGCTTGGGGTACGAGCAGTTCTTC,CASSLGYEQFF
TRBV19,-,-,TRBJ2-7,TGTGCCAGTAGGGAGCGAGGTTTTTCGCCGGGATCCGAGCAGTACTTC,CASRERGFSPGSEQYF
TRBV5-6,-,-,TRBJ2-5,TGTGCCAGCAGCTTGGCGGTCGGGGGCGGAGAGACCCAGTACTTC,CASSLAVGGGETQYF
TRBV7-9,-,once,TRBJ2-6,TGTGCCAGCAAAATGGGAGGGGCCAACGTCCTGACTTTC,CASKMGGANVLTF
TRBV7-2,-,-,TRBJ1-2,TGTGCCAGCAGGCCTTCGGGGGTTGGTGGCTACACCTTC,CASRPSGVGGYTF
TRBV27,-,-,TRBJ2-2,TGTGCCAGCAGTTTATCGGCCGGCACCGGGGAGCTGTTTTTT,CASSLSAGTGELFF
TRBV27,TRBD2,-,TRBJ2-3,TGTGCCAGCAGTCCGGGGAGGGCCTCGGTTGATACGCAGTATTTT,CASSPGRASVDTQYF
TRBV19,-,-,TRBJ1-1,TGTGCCAGCGGGGTGGACAGTTTGTACACTGAAGCTTTCTTT,CASGVDSLYTEAFF
TRBV28,-,-,TRBJ1-1,TGTGCCAGCAGTTTCCCAGGGCAGAACACTGAAGCTTTCTTT,CASSFPGQNTEAFF
TRBV6-1,TRBD2,-,TRBJ2-7,TGTGCCAGCAGCGTTAGCGGGGACGAGCAGTACTTC,CASSVSGDEQYF
TRBV13,-,-,TRBJ2-3,TGTGCCAGCAGCGCGGCTACTAAATTGAATACGCAGTATTTT,CASSAATKLNTQYF
TRBV7-7,-,-,TRBJ2-5,TGTGCCAGCAGCCCCGTAGTCGGGGAGACCCAGTACTTC,CASSPVVGETQYF
TRBV27,TRBD2,-,TRBJ2-5,TGTGCCAGCAGTTTGACTAGCGTTGGGTCAGAGACCCAGTACTTC,CASSLTSVGSETQYF
TRBV10-3,-,-,TRBJ2-7,TGTGCCATCGGTCCGCAGGACGAGCAGTACTTC,CAIGPQDEQYF
TRBV4-1,TRBD2,-,TRBJ2-1,TGCGCCAGCAGCCCAGGACTAGTTAGTTCCAATGAGCAGTTCTTC,CASSPGLVSSNEQFF
TRBV7-9,TRBD2,few,TRBJ2-7,TGTGCCAGCAGCTTAATGGCACTAGCGGTATCCTACGAGCAGTACTTC,CASSLMALAVSYEQYF
TRBV5-8,-,-,TRBJ2-7,TGTGCCAGCAGGGTTCGGGAGCAGTACTTC,CASRVREQYF
TRBV4-1,TRBD2,once,TRBJ2-4,TGCGCCAGCAGCCAAATCCACGATCTAGCGGGAGGGCCTGACATTCAGTACTTC,CASSQIHDLAGGPDIQYF
TRBV9,TRBD1,-,TRBJ2-3,TGTGCCAGCAGCCATGACAGGGCCCCCTACGATACGCAGTATTTT,CASSHDRAPYDTQYF
TRBV7-8,TRBD1,-,TRBJ2-7,TGTGCCAGCAGCTTGGCAGGGCAGGGGGTCTACGAGCAGTACTTC,CASSLAGQGVYEQYF
TRBV7-2,-,-,TRBJ2-7,TGTGCCAGCAGTCGGCCGAGAGCGTTCTACGAGCAGTACTTC,CASSRPRAFYEQYF
TRBV10-1,TRBD2,once,TRBJ2-3,TGCGCCAGCAGTGATGGGACTAGCTGGGCAGATACGCAGTATTTT,CASSDGTSWADTQYF
TRBV10-1,TRBD1,-,TRBJ2-1,TGCGCCAGCAGCAGGCAGGGGGAAAATGAGCAGTTCTTC,CASSRQGENEQFF
TRBV6-1,TRBD1,-,TRBJ1-2,TGTGCCAGCAGTGAATCCGGGACAGTGGACTATGGCTACACCTTC,CASSESGTVDYGYTF
TRBV5-1,TRBD1,-,TRBJ2-7,TGCGCCAGCAGCCTAGGACAGGGGGCTATCCACGAGCAGTACTTC,CASSLGQGAIHEQYF
TRBV6-5,-,-,TRBJ1-1,TGTGCCAGCAGTTATGTGGGTAGCACTGAAGCTTTCTTT,CASSYVGSTEAFF